This is a list of T cell receptor beta chains from one sample in a study of blood T cell repertoires in COVID-19. The table came from immunoSEQ multiplex PCR; TCRdb's copy has only in-frame clones and leaves some out. Among about 290,000 clones listed, around nine tenths were seen once. The sample taken for sequencing was peripheral blood. The receptors stem from a woman between 25 and 40 years old with COVID-19, enrolled during active disease. The CDR3 runs from the conserved cysteine through the conserved F or W. The order of the fields is clone size, D gene, J gene, V gene, CDR3 protein, CDR3 DNA. D genes are given only for firm matches. Size tells how often a clone was seen (once, few, many) or the class of an expanded clone, and some rows leave it out.

-	TRBD1	TRBJ2-1	TRBV11-2	CASSPTTGGLDEQFF	TGTGCCAGCAGCCCGACGACAGGGGGCTTGGATGAGCAGTTCTTC
-	-	TRBJ1-5	TRBV5-5	CASSLGHLTSNQPQHF	TGTGCCAGCAGCTTGGGACACCTAACTAGCAATCAGCCCCAGCATTTT
-	TRBD1	TRBJ2-1	TRBV7-8	CASSFGTDYNEQFF	TGTGCCAGCAGCTTCGGGACAGATTACAATGAGCAGTTCTTC
few	-	TRBJ1-6	TRBV6-5	CASTRDLNSPLHF	TGTGCCAGCACCAGGGATCTTAATTCACCCCTCCACTTT
-	-	TRBJ1-1	TRBV11-1	CASSPERGFTEAFF	TGTGCCAGCAGCCCGGAACGAGGATTCACTGAAGCTTTCTTT
few	-	TRBJ1-5	TRBV28	CASTLSAGAGTQHF	TGTGCCAGCACTCTCTCGGCAGGGGCAGGGACCCAGCATTTT
-	TRBD1	TRBJ1-6	TRBV30	CAWSTGENSPLHF	TGTGCCTGGAGTACAGGGGAGAATTCACCCCTCCACTTT
-	-	TRBJ1-2	TRBV2	CASSDQGVYGYTF	TGTGCCAGCAGTGATCAGGGTGTCTATGGCTACACCTTC
-	-	TRBJ2-3	TRBV21-1	CASSRCVGLAGADTQYF	TGTGCCAGCAGCCGCTGCGTAGGACTAGCGGGGGCCGATACGCAGTATTTT
-	-	TRBJ2-1	TRBV5-1	CASSLEIGSGRRQFF	TGCGCCAGCAGCTTGGAGATAGGGTCGGGGAGGAGGCAGTTCTTC
-	-	TRBJ1-5	TRBV25-1	CASSLFSNQPQHF	TGTGCCAGCAGTTTATTTAGCAATCAGCCCCAGCATTTT
-	-	TRBJ1-4	TRBV14	CASSQASWQGLFF	TGTGCCAGCAGCCAAGCCTCTTGGCAGGGGCTGTTTTTT
-	TRBD1	TRBJ2-3	TRBV7-6	CASSWGQRSTDTQYF	TGTGCCAGCAGCTGGGGACAGCGTAGCACAGATACGCAGTATTTT
-	TRBD1	TRBJ1-2	TRBV6-5	CASRQGIYGYTF	TGTGCCAGCAGACAGGGGATCTATGGCTACACCTTC
-	-	TRBJ1-2	TRBV7-9	CASSTITGSGYTF	TGTGCCAGCAGCACAATAACAGGGAGTGGCTACACCTTC
-	TRBD1	TRBJ2-7	TRBV18	CASSIGTGFYEQYF	TGTGCCAGCTCAATCGGGACAGGGTTCTACGAGCAGTACTTC
-	TRBD2	TRBJ2-5	TRBV4-1	CASSQQKRGSETQYF	TGCGCCAGCAGCCAGCAAAAGCGGGGGTCGGAGACCCAGTACTTC
-	-	TRBJ2-2	TRBV5-1	CASSPGRRTGELFF	TGCGCCAGCAGCCCCGGTCGTAGAACCGGGGAGCTGTTTTTT